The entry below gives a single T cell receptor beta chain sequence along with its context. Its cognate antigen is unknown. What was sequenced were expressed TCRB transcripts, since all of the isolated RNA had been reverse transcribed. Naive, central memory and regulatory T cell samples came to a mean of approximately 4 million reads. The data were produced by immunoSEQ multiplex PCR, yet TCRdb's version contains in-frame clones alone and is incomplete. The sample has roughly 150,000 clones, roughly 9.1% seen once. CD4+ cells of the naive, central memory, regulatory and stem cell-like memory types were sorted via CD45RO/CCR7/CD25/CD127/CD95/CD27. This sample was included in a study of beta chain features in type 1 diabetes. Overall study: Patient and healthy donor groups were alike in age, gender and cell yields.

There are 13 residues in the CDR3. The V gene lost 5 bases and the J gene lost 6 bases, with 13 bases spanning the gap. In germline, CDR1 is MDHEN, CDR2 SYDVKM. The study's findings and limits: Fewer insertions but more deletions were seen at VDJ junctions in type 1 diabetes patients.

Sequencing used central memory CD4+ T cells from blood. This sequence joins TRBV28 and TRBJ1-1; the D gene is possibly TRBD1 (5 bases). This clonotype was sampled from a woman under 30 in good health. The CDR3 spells CASSRTGLPEAFF. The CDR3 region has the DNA TGTGCCAGCAGTCGAACGGGACTTCCTGAAGCTTTCTTT.